The rows below give T cell receptor beta chains drawn from one sample of a study of blood T cell repertoires in COVID-19. Data came from immunoSEQ multiplex PCR; TCRdb stores just in-frame clones and leaves some out. Altogether fewer than 300,000 clones are present, about nine tenths being singletons, with the ten largest covering over 2%. Sequenced input: peripheral blood. These receptor sequences come from a woman in her twenties or thirties with COVID-19, enrolled during active disease. Each CDR3 is given with its conserved first and last residue. D genes are given only for firm matches. The size entry is marked missing in some rows and otherwise reads once, few, many or a size class.

J	V	size	length	D	CDR3	DNA
TRBJ1-2	TRBV5-1	NA	18	TRBD1	CASSEDRGRGRSSGGYTF	TGCGCCAGCAGCGAGGACAGGGGGCGCGGACGAAGCTCAGGCGGCTACACCTTC
TRBJ2-7	TRBV5-6	NA	16	NA	CASSLARGYKTYEQYF	TGTGCCAGCAGCTTGGCCAGAGGGTACAAAACCTACGAGCAGTACTTC
TRBJ1-5	TRBV28	NA	15	NA	CASSFQGQLNQPQHF	TGTGCCAGCAGTTTTCAGGGACAACTCAATCAGCCCCAGCATTTT
TRBJ1-1	TRBV27	NA	14	NA	CASSFSQGYTEAFF	TGTGCCAGCAGTTTCAGTCAGGGGTACACTGAAGCTTTCTTT
TRBJ2-7	TRBV5-1	NA	15	NA	CASSSHRDISYEQYF	TGCGCCAGCAGCTCCCACCGGGACATCTCCTACGAGCAGTACTTC
TRBJ2-3	TRBV10-2	NA	15	NA	CASSEVGGNTDTQYF	TGCGCCAGCAGTGAGGTCGGGGGTAACACAGATACGCAGTATTTT
TRBJ1-3	TRBV7-9	NA	15	NA	CASSLLSGEGNTIYF	TGTGCCAGCAGCTTATTGTCCGGGGAAGGAAACACCATATATTTT
TRBJ2-3	TRBV3-1/TRBV3-2	NA	15	TRBD2	CASSQDGAGVRTQYF	TGTGCCAGCAGCCAAGACGGTGCGGGAGTACGTACGCAGTATTTT
TRBJ1-4	TRBV6-5	NA	15	NA	CASSYTGSVDEKLFF	TGTGCCAGCAGTTACACAGGGAGTGTGGATGAAAAACTGTTTTTT
TRBJ2-4	TRBV18	NA	16	NA	CASSPDSPLAKNIQYF	TGTGCCAGCTCACCGGACTCCCCCTTAGCCAAAAACATTCAGTACTTC
TRBJ2-7	TRBV29-1	few	12	TRBD1	CSASTGVYEQYF	TGCAGCGCCTCGACAGGGGTGTACGAGCAGTACTTC
TRBJ1-1	TRBV27	NA	15	NA	CASSLTQGKITEAFF	TGTGCCAGCAGTTTAACGCAGGGAAAAATCACTGAAGCTTTCTTT
TRBJ1-2	TRBV13	NA	17	TRBD1	CASSLGLTGRGNNGYTF	TGTGCCAGCAGCTTAGGTTTGACAGGGCGAGGGAATAATGGCTACACCTTC
TRBJ1-5	TRBV30	NA	13	NA	CAWSVNSNQPQHF	TGTGCCTGGAGTGTCAATAGCAATCAGCCCCAGCATTTT
TRBJ1-1	TRBV28	NA	15	NA	CASTPGGAVNTEAFF	TGTGCCAGCACACCGGGAGGGGCCGTGAACACTGAAGCTTTCTTT
TRBJ1-6	TRBV2	NA	12	NA	CASTSYNSPLHF	TGTGCCAGTACATCCTATAATTCACCCCTCCACTTT
TRBJ2-3	TRBV6-5	NA	15	TRBD1	CASSYSGQSTDTQYF	TGTGCCAGCTCCTACTCGGGACAGAGCACAGATACGCAGTATTTT
TRBJ2-7	TRBV4-1	NA	15	NA	CASSTDQGIAYEQYF	TGCGCCAGCAGCACCGATCAGGGGATTGCCTACGAGCAGTACTTC
TRBJ2-7	TRBV6-5	NA	14	NA	CASSYAPRGHEQYF	TGTGCCAGCAGTTACGCGCCAAGGGGTCACGAGCAGTACTTC
TRBJ1-6	TRBV5-4	NA	15	NA	CASSFGGLFSSPLHF	TGTGCCAGCAGCTTTGGGGGCCTGTTTAGTTCACCCCTCCACTTT
TRBJ2-7	TRBV19	NA	16	TRBD1	CASSEDRGLYSYEQYF	TGTGCCAGTAGTGAGGACAGGGGGCTCTATAGCTACGAGCAGTACTTC